This T cell receptor beta chain originates from a study of T cell repertoires in aging, cancer and after chemotherapy. The CDR3 loop spans 18 amino acids. Germline assignment: CDR1 MNHEY and CDR2 SVGEGT. V shed 0 bases, J shed 0 bases, and the junction held 7 bases outside the gene matches. Multiplex touch-down PCR with TRB-A/B primers amplified rearranged V-D-J TRB sequences. TCRdb ran MiXCR on the multiplex PCR reads and lists one entry per CDR3 protein. The sample comprises about 12,000 distinct CDR3 sequences, 21% of which are singletons, and 5% to 6% rests with the top ten. Peripheral blood genomic DNA, not sorted cells or RNA, was the template. Notes on the study in general: Healthy donors lost TCR diversity with age mainly through richness, cancer patients through richness and evenness.

Comments on this clonotype: Its target is unknown.

The TCR originated in a human donor in good health. The rearrangement uses TRBV6-2 or TRBV6-3 and TRBJ2-3; 9 nucleotides align to TRBD2. Sequenced material: blood. CDR3 bases: TGTGCCAGCAGTTACTCGTTGCTAGCGGGGATTAGCACAGATACGCAGTATTTT. This translates into CASSYSLLAGISTDTQYF.